This T cell receptor (beta chain) was profiled in a study of tumor-infiltrating lymphocytes in primary liver carcinoma. Germline lookup yields CDR1 SGHDT and CDR2 YYEEEE. The length of the CDR3 is 16 residues. From roughly 20-30 mg of unsorted bulk tissue, DNA and RNA were co-extracted together. Samples came from superior, inferior, lateral poles and tumor centre. The researchers produced TCR beta cDNA from around 0.5 ug total RNA with a constant-region primer. Three nested multiplex PCR rounds of slightly modified ARM-PCR generated TCR beta libraries. The opening two PCR rounds, nine to eleven cycles each, paired TRBV1-TRBV30 forward primers with a C-beta reverse primer. TCRdb called the multiplex PCR reads again in MiXCR, with one record for every CDR3 protein. The table has 75,000 or so distinct CDR3 sequences, more than 60% seen once; the top ten hold approximately 30%.

The sequence was collected from a man aged 35 to 55 with primary liver carcinoma and hepatitis B virus infection. The sample taken for sequencing was liver tumor tissue from sampling region 4. Subset specified: tumor region T4, right-lateral pole. This chain uses TRBV5-6 with TRBJ2-1; unclear D gene. CDR3: CAGSLGLSRLSNEQFF. In DNA, the CDR3 is TGTGCTGGCAGCTTGGGTCTTAGCAGACTCTCCAATGAGCAGTTCTTC.